This TCR beta chain was recorded in a study of neurological immune-mediated disorders. A 10-nucleotide random UMI tagged transcripts in template-switch 5'RACE cDNA synthesis. Each CDR3 protein gets one entry after TCRdb re-called the 5' RACE reads with MiXCR. The sample has approximately 100,000 distinct CDR3 sequences; roughly 3.5% are singletons. Trimming removed 0 bases from V and 0 bases from J, with 11 bases in between. Germline-derived CDR1 and CDR2 are DFQATT and SNEGSKA (reference sequence). This CDR3 is 15 amino acids long. Sequenced sample: PBMCs. This TCR derives from a woman between 18 and 30 years old with multiple sclerosis. This chain joins TRBV20-1 and TRBJ1-1; weak D call: TRBD1 (5 bases). CDR3 amino acids: CSARDLRGMNTEAFF. CDR3 bases: TGCAGTGCTAGAGATCTTAGGGGTATGAACACTGAAGCTTTCTTT.